This T cell receptor (beta chain) is from a study of blood T cell repertoires in COVID-19. Study context: Sources were T cells, B-cell-depleted T cells, or PBMCs; the material itself was cDNA or gDNA.

Between the trimmed V and J ends, which lost 2 bases and 5 bases, there was a span of 15 bases. Germline assignment: CDR1 LNHDA and CDR2 SQIVND (reference sequence). The CDR3 is 15 residues long. This clone was seen just once. Sequencing used immunoSEQ multiplex PCR; TCRdb keeps in-frame clones, though not all of them. The repertoire consists of 250,000 or so clones, with approximately 87% occurring once and the leading ten covering roughly 6.3%. The chain couples TRBV19 to TRBJ1-2, with no clear D. The sample consisted of peripheral blood. The clonotype originates from a man aged 60-69 years with acute or convalescent COVID-19. CDR3 sequence (DNA): TGTGCCAGTAGTATACCCACGGGTGCGGGGTATGGCTACACCTTC. Translation: CASSIPTGAGYGYTF.